The table lists the clone carrying this TCR beta chain with a few counts. Its antigen is undetermined. The entry originates in a study of lymphopenia after photon versus proton radiotherapy. General observations from the study: A bigger post-nadir fall in TCR diversity correlated inversely with survival time in deceased patients. After the lymphocyte nadir, photon-treated repertoires showed oligoclonal expansion, especially of CD8+ Temra cells.

The method was immunoSEQ multiplex PCR; TCRdb's version includes in-frame clones alone and lacks a portion of them. This sample has 150,000 or so clones, with around 85% found just once. This TCR came from a man aged 50 to 59 with gastric cancer. Material: peripheral blood, obtained from a patient treated with photon-based radiotherapy.

CDR3 coding DNA: TGTGCCAGCAGCTTCATAGCGGGAGCGGCAGATACGCAGTATTTT. This codes for CASSFIAGAADTQYF. The chain uses TRBV5-6 and TRBJ2-3; 9 bases are a match to TRBD2. The trim removed 2 bases at V and 4 bases at J, leaving 5 bases unmatched. Germline CDR1 is SGHDT and CDR2 is YYEEEE. The CDR3 covers 15 residues.